This T cell receptor (beta chain) was captured by sequencing in a study of cytomegalovirus exposure and HLA in healthy donors. Across the study: Genotyping of 398 donors showed that approximately 83% belonged to the Caucasian-associated ancestry cluster.

The V end lost 10 bases, the J end lost 1 base, and 13 bases lay between the germline ends. The length of the CDR3 is 14 residues. Germline CDR1 LNHDA, CDR2 SQIVND (reference sequence). Turning to this clone: Its antigen is unknown.

The PCR employed 60 Vbeta primers together with 13 Jbeta primers. The table came from immunoSEQ multiplex PCR; TCRdb's copy has only in-frame clones and leaves some out. The sample lists around 150,000 clones, 80% to 90% occurring once. General study results and limits: A later analysis showed HLA-associated TCR beta chains outstripping equally common others in clonal expansion.

The sequencing input was PBMCs. The V gene is TRBV19, the J gene TRBJ1-4; TRBD1 is a possible D gene (6 bases). The sequence derives from a woman aged 25 to 39 in good health and CMV-seropositive. Here the CDR3 reads CATHQTGTNEKLFF. CDR3 in DNA: TGTGCCACCCATCAGACAGGAACTAATGAAAAACTGTTTTTT.